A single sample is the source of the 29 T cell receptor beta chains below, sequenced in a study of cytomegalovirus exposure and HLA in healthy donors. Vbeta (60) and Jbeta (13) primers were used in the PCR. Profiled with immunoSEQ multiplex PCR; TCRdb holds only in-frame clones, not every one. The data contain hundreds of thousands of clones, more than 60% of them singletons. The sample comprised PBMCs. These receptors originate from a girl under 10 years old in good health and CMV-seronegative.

CDR3 sequence: CASSLEGTNGGETQYF. CDR3 nucleotides: TGTGCCAGCAGCTTAGAGGGGACGAACGGGGGAGAGACCCAGTACTTC. J is TRBJ2-5 and V is TRBV7-2; TRBD2 is a possible D gene (6 bases). The CDR3 has 16 amino acids. V lost 1 base, J lost 4 bases, and 16 bases lay in between. Germline loops: CDR1 SGHTA, CDR2 FQGNSA. The whole variable domain, remainder taken from reference TRBV7-2 and TRBJ2-5, is GAGVSQSPSNKVTEKGKDVELRCDPISGHTALYWYRQSLGQGLEFLIYFQGNSAPDKSGLPSDRFSAERTGGSVSTLTIQRTQQEDSAVYLCASSLEGTNGGETQYFGPGTRLLVL.

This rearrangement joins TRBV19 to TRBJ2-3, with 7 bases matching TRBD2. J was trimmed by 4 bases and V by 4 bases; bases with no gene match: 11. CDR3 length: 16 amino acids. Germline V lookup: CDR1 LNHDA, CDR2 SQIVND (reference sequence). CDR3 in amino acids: CASSNPSGTGADTQYF. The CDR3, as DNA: TGTGCCAGTAGTAACCCGAGCGGGACGGGTGCAGATACGCAGTATTTT.

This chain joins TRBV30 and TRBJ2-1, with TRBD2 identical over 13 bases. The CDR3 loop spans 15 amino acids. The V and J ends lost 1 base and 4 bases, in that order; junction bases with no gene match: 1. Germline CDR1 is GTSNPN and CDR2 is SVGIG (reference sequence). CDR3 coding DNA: TGTGCCTGGAGTGGGGGACTAGCGGGATACAATGAGCAGTTCTTC. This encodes CAWSGGLAGYNEQFF. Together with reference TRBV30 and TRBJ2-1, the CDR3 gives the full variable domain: SQTIHQWPATLVQPVGSPLSLECTVEGTSNPNLYWYRQAAGRGLQLLFYSVGIGQISSEVPQNLSASRPQDRQFILSSKKLLLSDSGFYLCAWSGGLAGYNEQFFGPGTRLTVL.

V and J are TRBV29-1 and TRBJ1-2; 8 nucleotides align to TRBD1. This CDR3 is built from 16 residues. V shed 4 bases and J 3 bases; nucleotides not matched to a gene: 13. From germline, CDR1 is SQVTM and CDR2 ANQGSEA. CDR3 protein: CSVVLGGGQGHYGYTF. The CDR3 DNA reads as TGCAGCGTTGTTTTAGGTGGCGGACAGGGCCACTATGGCTACACCTTC.

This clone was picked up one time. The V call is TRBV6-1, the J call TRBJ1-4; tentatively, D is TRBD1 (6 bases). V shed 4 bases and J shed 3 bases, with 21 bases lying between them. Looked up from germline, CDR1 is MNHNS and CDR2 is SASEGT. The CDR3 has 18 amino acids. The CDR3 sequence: CASSGWGGARVSNEKLFF. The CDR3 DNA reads TGTGCCAGCAGTGGCTGGGGGGGGGCGCGGGTGTCTAATGAAAAACTGTTTTTT.

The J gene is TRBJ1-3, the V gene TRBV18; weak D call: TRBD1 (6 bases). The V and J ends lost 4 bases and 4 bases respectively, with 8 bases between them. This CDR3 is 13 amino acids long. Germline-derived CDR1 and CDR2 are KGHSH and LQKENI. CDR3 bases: TGTGCCAGCTCACAGGGGGAAGGAAACACCATATATTTT. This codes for CASSQGEGNTIYF.

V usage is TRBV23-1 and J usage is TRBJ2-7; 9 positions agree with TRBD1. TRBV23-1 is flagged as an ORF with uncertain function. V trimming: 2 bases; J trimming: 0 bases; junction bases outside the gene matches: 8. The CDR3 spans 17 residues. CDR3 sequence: CASSQPGQGDSSYEQYF. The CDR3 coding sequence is TGCGCCAGCAGTCAACCGGGACAGGGAGATAGCTCCTACGAGCAGTACTTC.

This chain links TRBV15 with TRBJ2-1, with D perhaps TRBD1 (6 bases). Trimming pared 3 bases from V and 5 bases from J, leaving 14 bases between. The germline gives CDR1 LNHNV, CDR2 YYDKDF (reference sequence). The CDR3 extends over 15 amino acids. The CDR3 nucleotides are TGTGCCACCAGCAGCGCCTCGGACAGTCACAATGAGCAGTTCTTC. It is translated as CATSSASDSHNEQFF.

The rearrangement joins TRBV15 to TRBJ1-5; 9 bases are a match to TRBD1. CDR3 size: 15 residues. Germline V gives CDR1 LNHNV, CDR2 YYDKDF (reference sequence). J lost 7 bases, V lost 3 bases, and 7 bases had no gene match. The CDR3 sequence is CATSRVQGAWQPQHF. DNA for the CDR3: TGTGCCACCAGCAGGGTACAGGGGGCTTGGCAGCCCCAGCATTTT.

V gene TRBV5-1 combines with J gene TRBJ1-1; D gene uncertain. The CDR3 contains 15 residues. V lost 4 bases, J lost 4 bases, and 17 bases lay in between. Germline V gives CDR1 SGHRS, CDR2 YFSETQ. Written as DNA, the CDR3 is TGCGCCAGCAGCCCCACCAGCGGGGTTAGCACTGAAGCTTTCTTT. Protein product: CASSPTSGVSTEAFF.

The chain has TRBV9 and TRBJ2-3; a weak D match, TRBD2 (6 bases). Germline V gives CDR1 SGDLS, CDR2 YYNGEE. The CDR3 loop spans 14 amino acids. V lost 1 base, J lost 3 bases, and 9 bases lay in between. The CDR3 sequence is CASSVWGETDTQYF. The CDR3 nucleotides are TGTGCCAGCAGCGTATGGGGGGAGACAGATACGCAGTATTTT.

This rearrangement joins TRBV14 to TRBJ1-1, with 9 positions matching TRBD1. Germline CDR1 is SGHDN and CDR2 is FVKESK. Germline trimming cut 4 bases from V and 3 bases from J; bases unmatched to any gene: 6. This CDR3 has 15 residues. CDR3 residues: CASSPGTGWDTEAFF. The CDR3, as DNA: TGTGCCAGCAGCCCGGGGACAGGGTGGGACACTGAAGCTTTCTTT.

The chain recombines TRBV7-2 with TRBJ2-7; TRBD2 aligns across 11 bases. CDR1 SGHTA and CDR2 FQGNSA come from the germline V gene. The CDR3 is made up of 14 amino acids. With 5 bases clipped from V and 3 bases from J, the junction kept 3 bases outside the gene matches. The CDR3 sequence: CASSTSGSHYEQYF. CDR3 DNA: TGTGCCAGCAGCACTAGCGGGAGCCACTACGAGCAGTACTTC.

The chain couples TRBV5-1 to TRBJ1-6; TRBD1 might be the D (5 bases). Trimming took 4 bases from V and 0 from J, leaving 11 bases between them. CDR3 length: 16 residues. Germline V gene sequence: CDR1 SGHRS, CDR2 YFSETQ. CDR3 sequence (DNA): TGCGCCAGCAGCCTGACAGCTAGCTCCTATAATTCACCCCTCCACTTT. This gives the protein CASSLTASSYNSPLHF.

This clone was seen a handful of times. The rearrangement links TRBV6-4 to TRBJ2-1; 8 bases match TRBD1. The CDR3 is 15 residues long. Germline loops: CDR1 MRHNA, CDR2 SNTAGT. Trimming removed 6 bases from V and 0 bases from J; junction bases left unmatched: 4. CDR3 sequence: CASSAGQGSYNEQFF. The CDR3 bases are TGTGCCAGCAGCGCTGGACAGGGCTCCTACAATGAGCAGTTCTTC.

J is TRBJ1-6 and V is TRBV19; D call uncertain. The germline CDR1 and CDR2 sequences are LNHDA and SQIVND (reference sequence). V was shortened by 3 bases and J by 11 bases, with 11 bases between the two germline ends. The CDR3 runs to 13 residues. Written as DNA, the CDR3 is TGTGCCAGTAGTATGGAGTGGGTAGCACCCCTCCACTTT. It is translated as CASSMEWVAPLHF. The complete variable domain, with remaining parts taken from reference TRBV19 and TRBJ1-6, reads DGGITQSPKYLFRKEGQNVTLSCEQNLNHDAMYWYRQDPGQGLRLIYYSQIVNDFQKGDIAEGYSVSREKKESFPLTVTSAQKNPTAFYLCASSMEWVAPLHFGNGTRLTVT.

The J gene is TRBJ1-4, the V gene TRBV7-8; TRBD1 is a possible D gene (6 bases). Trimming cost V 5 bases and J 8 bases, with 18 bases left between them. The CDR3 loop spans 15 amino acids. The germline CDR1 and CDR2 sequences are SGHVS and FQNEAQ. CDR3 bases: TGTGCCAGCAGCCAACGGGACAACTTCTTGGAAAAACTGTTTTTT. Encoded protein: CASSQRDNFLEKLFF.

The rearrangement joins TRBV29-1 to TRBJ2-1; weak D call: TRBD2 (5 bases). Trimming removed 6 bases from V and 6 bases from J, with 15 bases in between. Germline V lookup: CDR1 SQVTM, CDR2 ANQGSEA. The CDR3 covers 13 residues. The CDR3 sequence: CSVAARGFNEQFF. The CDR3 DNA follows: TGCAGCGTAGCGGCCCGAGGCTTCAATGAGCAGTTCTTC.

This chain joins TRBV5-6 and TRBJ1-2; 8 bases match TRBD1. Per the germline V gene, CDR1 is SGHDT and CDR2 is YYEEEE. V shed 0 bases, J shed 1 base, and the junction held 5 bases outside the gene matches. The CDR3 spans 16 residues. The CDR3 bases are TGTGCCAGCAGCTTGGGGGGACAGGTGATTAACTATGGCTACACCTTC. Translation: CASSLGGQVINYGYTF.

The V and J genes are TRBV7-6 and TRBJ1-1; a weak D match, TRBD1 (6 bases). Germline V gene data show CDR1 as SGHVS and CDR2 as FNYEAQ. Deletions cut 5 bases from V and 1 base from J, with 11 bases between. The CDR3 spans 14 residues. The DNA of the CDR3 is TGTGCCAGCAGCACGGGACACCAGAACACTGAAGCTTTCTTT. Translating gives CASSTGHQNTEAFF.

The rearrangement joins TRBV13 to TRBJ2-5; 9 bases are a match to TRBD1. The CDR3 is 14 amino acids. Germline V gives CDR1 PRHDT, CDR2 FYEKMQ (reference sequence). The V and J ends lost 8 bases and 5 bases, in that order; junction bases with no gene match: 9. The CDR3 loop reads CASGDYRGLETQYF. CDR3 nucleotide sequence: TGTGCCAGCGGAGACTACAGGGGGCTGGAGACCCAGTACTTC. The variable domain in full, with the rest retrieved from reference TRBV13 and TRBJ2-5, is AAGVIQSPRHLIKEKRETATLKCYPIPRHDTVYWYQQGPGQDPQFLISFYEKMQSDKGSIPDRFSAQQFSDYHSELNMSSLELGDSALYFCASGDYRGLETQYFGPGTRLLVL.

This chain's CDR3 is CASRQGDYEQYF. In DNA form, the CDR3 reads TGTGCCAGCAGACAGGGGGACTACGAGCAGTACTTC. The V and J genes are TRBV7-9 and TRBJ2-7, with 8 bases that match TRBD1. From germline, CDR1 is SEHNR and CDR2 FQNEAQ (reference sequence). This CDR3 comprises 12 residues. V trimming: 6 bases; J trimming: 3 bases; junction bases outside the gene matches: 1.

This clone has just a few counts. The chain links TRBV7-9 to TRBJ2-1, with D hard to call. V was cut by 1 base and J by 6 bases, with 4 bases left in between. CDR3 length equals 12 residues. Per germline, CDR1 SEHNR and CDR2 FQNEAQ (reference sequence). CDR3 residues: CASSLDLNEQFF. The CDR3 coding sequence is TGTGCCAGCAGCTTAGATCTCAATGAGCAGTTCTTC.

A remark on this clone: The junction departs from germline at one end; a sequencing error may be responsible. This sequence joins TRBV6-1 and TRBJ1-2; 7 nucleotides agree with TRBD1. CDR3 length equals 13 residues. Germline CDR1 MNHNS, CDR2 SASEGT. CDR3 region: CASSVKPDRDRRF. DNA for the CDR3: TGTGCCAGCAGTGTTAAGCCCGACAGGGATCGCCGCTTC.

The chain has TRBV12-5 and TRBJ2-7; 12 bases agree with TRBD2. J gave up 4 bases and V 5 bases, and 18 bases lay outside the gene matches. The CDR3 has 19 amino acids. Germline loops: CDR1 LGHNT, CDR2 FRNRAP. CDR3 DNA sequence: TGTGCTAGTGGTGAACCGACTAGCGGGAGCTCCCGGCGTTTTTACGAGCAGTACTTC. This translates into CASGEPTSGSSRRFYEQYF.

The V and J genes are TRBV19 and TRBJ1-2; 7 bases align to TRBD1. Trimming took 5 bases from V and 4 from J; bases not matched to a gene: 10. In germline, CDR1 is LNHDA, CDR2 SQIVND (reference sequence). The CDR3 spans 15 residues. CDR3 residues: CASSSTGASPYGYTF. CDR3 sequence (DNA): TGTGCCAGTAGTTCAACAGGGGCCAGTCCCTATGGCTACACCTTC.

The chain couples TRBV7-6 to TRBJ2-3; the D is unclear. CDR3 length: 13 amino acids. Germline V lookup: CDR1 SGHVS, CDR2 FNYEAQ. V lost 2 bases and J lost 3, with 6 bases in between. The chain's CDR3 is CASSLSLTDTQYF. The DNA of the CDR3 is TGTGCCAGCAGCTTATCCCTAACAGATACGCAGTATTTT. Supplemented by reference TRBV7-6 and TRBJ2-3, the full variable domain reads GAGVSQSPRYKVTKRGQDVALRCDPISGHVSLYWYRQALGQGPEFLTYFNYEAQQDKSGLPNDRFSAERPEGSISTLTIQRTEQRDSAMYRCASSLSLTDTQYFGPGTRLTVL.

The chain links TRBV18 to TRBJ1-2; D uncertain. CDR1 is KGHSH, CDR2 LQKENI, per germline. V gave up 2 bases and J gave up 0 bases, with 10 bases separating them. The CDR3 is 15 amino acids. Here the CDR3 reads CASSPFQDSNYGYTF. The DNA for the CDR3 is TGTGCCAGCTCACCATTTCAGGACTCTAACTATGGCTACACCTTC.

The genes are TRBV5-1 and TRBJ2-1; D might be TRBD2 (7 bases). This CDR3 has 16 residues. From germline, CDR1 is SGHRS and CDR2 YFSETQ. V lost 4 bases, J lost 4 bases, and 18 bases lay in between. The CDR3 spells CASSTGPGRGYNEQFF. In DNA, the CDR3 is TGCGCCAGCAGCACAGGGCCGGGGAGGGGATACAATGAGCAGTTCTTC.